A single sample is the source of the 15 T cell receptor beta chains below, sequenced in a study of a mutant IDH1 vaccine in newly diagnosed glioma. As to time point: baseline, week 1 (first vaccination visit). Treatment in this sample: pre-vaccination baseline after standard-of-care therapy. The protocol was immunoSEQ multiplex PCR, while the TCRdb copy is restricted to in-frame clones and leaves out a portion. The data show some 56,000 clones, 75% to 95% seen once. This specimen was PBMCs, taken from a glioma patient treated with radiotherapy, temozolomide or both. The source is a man aged 50-59 years with glioma.

This clone came up once. The rearrangement joins TRBV27 to TRBJ2-7, with 8 bases lining up with TRBD1. V trimming: 5 bases; J trimming: 2 bases; junction bases outside the gene matches: 2. CDR1 and CDR2 from the germline V gene are MNHEY and SMNVEV (reference sequence). CDR3 length: 13 residues. CDR3 loop: CASSPGGPYEQYF. The CDR3 coding sequence is TGTGCCAGCAGTCCAGGGGGCCCCTACGAGCAGTACTTC.

This clone was observed once. Other DNA variants within this sample encode the same CDR3. V usage is TRBV2 and J usage is TRBJ1-2; possibly TRBD1 for D (5 bases). V was trimmed by 6 bases and J by 5 bases, leaving 22 bases between them. This CDR3 comprises 16 residues. CDR1 is SNHLY, CDR2 FYNNEI, per germline. The DNA for the CDR3 is TGTGCCAGCAGCCACCTCGGACATTACGGTGTTTATGGCTACACCTTC. Translation: CASSHLGHYGVYGYTF. The full variable domain, with the rest looked up from reference TRBV2 and TRBJ1-2, is EPEVTQTPSHQVTQMGQEVILRCVPISNHLYFYWYRQILGQKVEFLVSFYNNEISEKSEIFDDQFSVERPDGSNFTLKIRSTKLEDSAMYFCASSHLGHYGVYGYTFGSGTRLTVV.

The rearrangement uses TRBV27 and TRBJ1-5, with D perhaps TRBD1 (5 bases). There are 17 residues in the CDR3. The V gene lost 4 bases and the J gene lost 0 bases, with 16 bases spanning the gap. Germline V gene sequence: CDR1 MNHEY, CDR2 SMNVEV (reference sequence). The CDR3 here is CASSSLGTQYSNQPQHF. The CDR3 region has the DNA TGTGCCAGCAGTTCCCTCGGGACCCAGTATAGCAATCAGCCCCAGCATTTT.

V and J are TRBV2 and TRBJ1-1; TRBD1 matches at 8 bases. CDR3 length: 15 residues. Germline values: CDR1 SNHLY, CDR2 FYNNEI. V was pared by 6 bases and J by 7 bases, with 13 bases of the junction left unmatched. The CDR3 reads CASRTRRTGKDEAFF. The CDR3 DNA sequence: TGTGCCAGCAGGACTAGGCGGACAGGGAAAGATGAAGCTTTCTTT.

The V call is TRBV10-2, the J call TRBJ1-1; D gene uncertain. The V gene lost 8 bases and the J gene lost 5 bases, with 12 bases spanning the gap. Germline CDR1 reads WSHSY; CDR2 reads SAAADI. This CDR3 has 12 residues. CDR3 loop: CASGSLGTEAFF. CDR3 in DNA: TGCGCCAGCGGCTCCCTGGGGACTGAAGCTTTCTTT.

This chain joins TRBV28 and TRBJ1-4; D not resolved. Between the trimmed V and J ends, which lost 7 bases and 8 bases, there was a span of 17 bases. This CDR3 is built from 14 residues. Germline CDR1 reads MDHEN; CDR2 reads SYDVKM. The CDR3, as DNA: TGTGCCAGCAAGTCGGCTTCCCTAGGGGAAAAACTGTTTTTT. Protein sequence: CASKSASLGEKLFF.

The CDR3 DNA is TGTGCCAGCAGCACCCCTCGACAGGGGGCTAGGTCCTACAATGAGCAGTTCTTC. This gives the protein CASSTPRQGARSYNEQFF. The J gene is TRBJ2-1, the V gene TRBV7-9; TRBD1 agrees at 10 bases. Germline V CDR1 and CDR2: SEHNR, FQNEAQ (reference sequence). This CDR3 is built from 18 residues. J lost 1 base, V lost 5 bases, and 11 bases had no gene match.

The chain combines TRBV18 with TRBJ1-1; tentative D call: TRBD1 (6 bases). The CDR3 extends over 14 amino acids. Germline CDR1 and CDR2: KGHSH and LQKENI. V lost 1 base to trimming and J lost 7 bases, with 13 bases between them. The DNA of the CDR3 is TGTGCCAGCTCACCACGGGCAGGGGAGGATGAAGCTTTCTTT. Residues: CASSPRAGEDEAFF.

The chain is built from TRBV10-1 and TRBJ2-7; possibly TRBD2 for D (5 bases). This CDR3 is 14 amino acids long. The germline V gene encodes CDR1 WNHNN and CDR2 SYGVQD (reference sequence). Trimming removed 0 bases at V and 6 bases at J, with 12 bases between. CDR3 sequence (DNA): TGCGCCAGCAGTGAGTCGAACGGGGTAGGCGAGCAGTACTTC. It translates to CASSESNGVGEQYF.

This clone was picked up one time. This rearrangement joins TRBV6-6 to TRBJ1-6, with unresolved D. V dropped 6 bases and J dropped 9 bases, with 18 bases sitting between them. CDR1 MNHNY and CDR2 SVGAGI come from the germline V gene (reference sequence). This CDR3 comprises 15 residues. In DNA form, the CDR3 reads TGTGCCAGCAGCCCGGATTCGGGTAGAATTTCACCCCTCCACTTT. Its translation: CASSPDSGRISPLHF.

The chain is built from TRBV6-1 and TRBJ2-1; a weak D match, TRBD1 (5 bases). Germline CDR1 MNHNS, CDR2 SASEGT. V was shortened by 6 bases and J by 4 bases, with 16 bases between the two germline ends. The CDR3 is 15 amino acids. CDR3 nucleotides: TGTGCCAGCAGCGAACAGGTTTTAGGATACAATGAGCAGTTCTTC. Amino acids: CASSEQVLGYNEQFF.

The CDR3 region has the DNA TGCGCCAGCAGCCAAGATGGGGGTTTTGGCTACACCTTC. It translates to CASSQDGGFGYTF. V and J are TRBV4-3 and TRBJ1-2; a possible D gene is TRBD1 (5 bases). The CDR3 runs to 13 residues. V was clipped by 0 bases and J by 7 bases, with 9 bases between them. Per germline, CDR1 LGHNA and CDR2 YSLEER.

The gene calls are TRBV29-1 and TRBJ1-1; no reliable D call. V was trimmed by 6 bases and J by 2 bases, leaving 13 bases between them. This CDR3 region has 13 residues. The V gene's germline CDR1 is SQVTM and CDR2 ANQGSEA. The CDR3 DNA follows: TGCAGCGTAGCCGGAGGTCCCAACACTGAAGCTTTCTTT. It encodes CSVAGGPNTEAFF. The full variable domain, in which reference TRBV29-1 and TRBJ1-1 provide the parts outside the CDR3, is SAVISQKPSRDICQRGTSLTIQCQVDSQVTMMFWYRQQPGQSLTLIATANQGSEATYESGFVIDKFPISRPNLTFSTLTVSNMSPEDSSIYLCSVAGGPNTEAFFGQGTRLTVV.

The chain is built from TRBV5-1 and TRBJ1-1; D remains unclear. V gave up 0 bases and J gave up 0 bases, with 6 bases separating them. This CDR3 comprises 14 residues. Germline V CDR1 and CDR2: SGHRS, YFSETQ. The CDR3 bases are TGCGCCAGCAGCTTGGCCCGAATGAACACTGAAGCTTTCTTT. It encodes CASSLARMNTEAFF.

This chain links TRBV6-5 with TRBJ2-7; 8 nucleotides align to TRBD2. Germline-derived CDR1 and CDR2 are MNHEY and SVGAGI. The CDR3 runs to 15 residues. The trim removed 6 bases at V and 6 bases at J, leaving 13 bases unmatched. CDR3: CASRGGRTSLSEQYF. CDR3 nucleotide sequence: TGTGCCAGCAGGGGGGGAAGGACTAGCCTCAGCGAGCAGTACTTC.